Reported below is one TCR beta chain. Its specificity is not known. Libraries were prepared by immunoSEQ multiplex PCR; TCRdb keeps only in-frame clonotypes and omits some of them. This table holds about 120,000 clones, approximately 92% found once. This CDR3 is 15 amino acids long. V lost 4 bases, J lost 5 bases, and 7 bases stayed unmatched. Germline-derived CDR1 and CDR2 are MNHNS and SASEGT. This entry comes from a study of cytomegalovirus exposure and HLA in healthy donors. Study results and limitations: High specificity and sensitivity for cytomegalovirus status were reported for the classifier.

This receptor was obtained from a woman younger than 30 in good health and CMV-seronegative. Sequencing was performed on PBMCs. The V call is TRBV6-1, the J call TRBJ1-5, with 8 bases lining up with TRBD1. The CDR3 protein is CASSVSTGDYQPQHF. In nucleotides, the CDR3 is TGTGCCAGCAGTGTTTCGACAGGGGATTATCAGCCCCAGCATTTT.